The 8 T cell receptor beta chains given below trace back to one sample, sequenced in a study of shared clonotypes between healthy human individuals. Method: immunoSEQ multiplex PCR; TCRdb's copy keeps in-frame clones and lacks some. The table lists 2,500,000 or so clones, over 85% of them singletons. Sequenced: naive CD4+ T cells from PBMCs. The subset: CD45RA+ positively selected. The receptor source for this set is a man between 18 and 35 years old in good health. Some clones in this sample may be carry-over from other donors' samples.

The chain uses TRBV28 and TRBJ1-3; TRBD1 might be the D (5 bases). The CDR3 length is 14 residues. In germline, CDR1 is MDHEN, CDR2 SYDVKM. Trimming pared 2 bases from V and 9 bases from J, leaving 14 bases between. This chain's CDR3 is CASSLPRAGGTIYF. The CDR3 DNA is TGTGCCAGCAGTTTACCGCGGGCCGGGGGCACCATATATTTT.

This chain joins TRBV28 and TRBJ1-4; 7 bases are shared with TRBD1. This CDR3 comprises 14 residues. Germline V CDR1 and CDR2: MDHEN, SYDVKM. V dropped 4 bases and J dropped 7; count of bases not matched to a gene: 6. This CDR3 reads CASSSRQGREKLFF. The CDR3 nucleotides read TGTGCCAGCAGTTCCCGACAGGGTCGTGAAAAACTGTTTTTT.

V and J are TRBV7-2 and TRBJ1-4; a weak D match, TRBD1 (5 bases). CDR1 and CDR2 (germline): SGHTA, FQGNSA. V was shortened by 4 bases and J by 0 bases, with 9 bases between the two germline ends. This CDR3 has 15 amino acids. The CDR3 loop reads CASSSGTPTNEKLFF. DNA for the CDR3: TGTGCCAGCAGCTCCGGGACTCCAACTAATGAAAAACTGTTTTTT. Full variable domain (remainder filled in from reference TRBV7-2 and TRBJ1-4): GAGVSQSPSNKVTEKGKDVELRCDPISGHTALYWYRQSLGQGLEFLIYFQGNSAPDKSGLPSDRFSAERTGGSVSTLTIQRTQQEDSAVYLCASSSGTPTNEKLFFGSGTQLSVL.

CDR3 protein: CAISWTGADSYNEQFF. CDR3 nucleotides: TGTGCCATCAGTTGGACTGGGGCGGACTCCTACAATGAGCAGTTCTTC. The chain joins TRBV10-3 to TRBJ2-1; D may be TRBD1 or TRBD2 (5 bases each). This CDR3 spans 16 amino acids. Between the trimmed V and J ends, which lost 5 bases and 0 bases, there was a span of 14 bases. Germline V gene lookup returns CDR1 ENHRY and CDR2 SYGVKD.

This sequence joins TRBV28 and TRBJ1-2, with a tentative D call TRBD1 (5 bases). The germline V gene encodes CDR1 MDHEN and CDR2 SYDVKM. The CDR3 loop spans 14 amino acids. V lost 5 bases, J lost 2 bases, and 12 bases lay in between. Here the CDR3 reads CASSTLTVNYGYTF. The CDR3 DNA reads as TGTGCCAGCAGTACCCTGACAGTGAACTATGGCTACACCTTC.

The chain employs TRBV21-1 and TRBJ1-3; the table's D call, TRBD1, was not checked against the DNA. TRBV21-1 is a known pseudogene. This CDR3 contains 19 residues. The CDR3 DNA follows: TGTGCCAGCAGCACTCTTTTAGGGGATCTAGTTCCCTCTGGAAACACCATATATTTT. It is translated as CASSTLLGDLVPSGNTIYF.

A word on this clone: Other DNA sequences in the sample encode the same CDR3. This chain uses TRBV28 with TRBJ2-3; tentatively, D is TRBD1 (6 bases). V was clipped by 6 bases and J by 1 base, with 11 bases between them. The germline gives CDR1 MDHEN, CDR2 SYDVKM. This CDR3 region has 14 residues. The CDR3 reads CASSPQGRTDTQYF. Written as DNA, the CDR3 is TGTGCCAGCAGCCCCCAGGGGCGCACAGATACGCAGTATTTT.

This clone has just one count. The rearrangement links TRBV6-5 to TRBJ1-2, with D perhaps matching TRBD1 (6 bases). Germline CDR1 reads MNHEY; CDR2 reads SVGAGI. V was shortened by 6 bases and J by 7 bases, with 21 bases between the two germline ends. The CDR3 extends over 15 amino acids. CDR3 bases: TGTGCCAGCAGCCGTCGCGGACAGTGGTTGGGTGGCTACACCTTC. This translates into CASSRRGQWLGGYTF.